Listed below are T cell receptor beta chains from one sample, sequenced in a study of Ad26.COV2.S vaccination and SARS-CoV-2 variants. The table came from immunoSEQ multiplex PCR; TCRdb's copy has only in-frame clones and leaves some out. Of about 400,000 clones detected, roughly 88% appear once; the ten largest clones hold 3.6%. Here the sequenced sample was peripheral blood, taken in a trial of Ad26.COV2.S vaccine versus placebo. The receptors come from a person aged 18-60 years who received the Ad26.COV2.S COVID-19 vaccine or a placebo. Both conserved end residues are part of each CDR3. Each record gives: V gene, D gene, J gene, clone size, CDR3 protein, CDR3 DNA. A D gene is named only where the DNA matches it firmly. Clone size, where shown, is once, few, many, or a class for clones that have expanded.

TRBV7-3	NA	TRBJ2-3	few	CASSLNLATDTQYF	TGTGCCAGCAGCTTAAACCTTGCAACAGATACGCAGTATTTT
TRBV7-2	NA	TRBJ2-3	NA	CASSFPTGGAPYTDTQYF	TGTGCCAGCAGCTTCCCCACTGGGGGGGCCCCCTACACAGATACGCAGTATTTT
TRBV30	NA	TRBJ1-1	NA	CAWSADRVTGRASRNTEAFF	TGTGCCTGGAGCGCCGATCGGGTGACGGGGCGCGCCTCCCGAAACACTGAAGCTTTCTTT
TRBV9	TRBD2	TRBJ2-3	NA	CASSVRIAGDTQYF	TGTGCCAGCAGCGTGAGAATAGCGGGGGATACGCAGTATTTT
TRBV7-9	NA	TRBJ1-5	NA	CASSLGGRGQPQHF	TGTGCCAGCAGCTTAGGGGGCAGGGGACAGCCCCAGCATTTT
TRBV4-3	NA	TRBJ2-3	NA	CASSQGRVNGGTDTQYF	TGCGCCAGCAGCCAGGGCAGGGTTAATGGGGGCACAGATACGCAGTATTTT
TRBV6-5	NA	TRBJ1-2	NA	CASSQTRQRPYGYTF	TGTGCCAGCAGCCAAACCAGACAGCGTCCCTATGGCTACACCTTC
TRBV27	TRBD1	TRBJ2-5	NA	CASRLGTGPETQYF	TGTGCCAGCAGACTTGGGACAGGGCCTGAGACCCAGTACTTC
TRBV27	TRBD2	TRBJ2-5	NA	CASSLGLAAGTQYF	TGTGCCAGCAGTTTGGGACTAGCCGCCGGGACCCAGTACTTC
TRBV10-1	TRBD1	TRBJ1-5	NA	CASSEPQGDSNQPQHF	TGCGCCAGCAGTGAGCCCCAGGGGGATAGCAATCAGCCCCAGCATTTT
TRBV28	NA	TRBJ2-7	NA	CASRSRTYEQYF	TGTGCCAGCAGGAGCAGGACCTACGAGCAGTACTTC
TRBV11-2	TRBD2	TRBJ2-1	NA	CASRSISGSGGDNEQFF	TGTGCCAGCAGATCTATAAGCGGTAGCGGGGGGGACAATGAGCAGTTCTTC
TRBV19	NA	TRBJ2-1	NA	CASSMLYEQFF	TGTGCCAGTAGTATGCTGTATGAGCAGTTCTTC
TRBV27	NA	TRBJ2-7	NA	CASSIGAGSSYEQYF	TGTGCCAGCAGTATAGGGGCAGGGAGCTCCTACGAGCAGTACTTC
TRBV10-1	NA	TRBJ2-7	NA	CASSPGPKNEQYF	TGCGCCAGCAGTCCCGGGCCTAAAAACGAGCAGTACTTC
TRBV27	NA	TRBJ2-1	once	CASNPFGGRPNNEQFF	TGTGCCAGCAATCCCTTCGGGGGGCGTCCGAACAATGAGCAGTTCTTC
TRBV4-1	TRBD1	TRBJ1-4	NA	CASSPFQGAGNEKLFF	TGCGCCAGCAGTCCGTTTCAGGGGGCCGGTAATGAAAAACTGTTTTTT